Listed below are T cell receptor beta chains from one sample, sequenced in a study of tumor-infiltrating lymphocytes in primary liver carcinoma. MiXCR was run by TCRdb on the multiplex PCR reads, yielding one entry per CDR3 protein. The data show approximately 330,000 distinct CDR3 sequences, with roughly 61% seen just once and under 8.5% held by the top ten. Sequencing was carried out using peripheral blood. The receptors come from a middle-aged man with primary liver carcinoma and hepatitis B virus infection. Both conserved end residues are part of each CDR3. The D gene is left open where the match is weak. Only some rows state a clone size, as once, few, many or a class for expanded clones.

j_gene | abundance | d_gene | v_gene | CDR3nt | CDR3aa
TRBJ1-4 | NA | NA | TRBV5-4 | TGTGCCAGCAGCTTGGGGTCCGAGTGGGGTGAAAAACTGTTTTTT | CASSLGSEWGEKLFF
TRBJ2-7 | NA | TRBD2 | TRBV11-2 | TGTGCCAGCAGATCCCCCGGAGGGACTAGCGCGCACTCAAGGGGCTACAAGCAGTACTTC | CASRSPGGTSAHSRGYKQYF
TRBJ2-2 | NA | NA | TRBV11-2 | TGTGCCAGCAGCTTATTAGGAGGGGCCGTCGGGGAGCTGTTTTTT | CASSLLGGAVGELFF
TRBJ2-7 | once | NA | TRBV5-6 | TGTGCCAGAAGCTTGGTTGAGGCGAGCTCCTACGAGCAGTACTTC | CARSLVEASSYEQYF
TRBJ2-3 | NA | NA | TRBV11-2 | TGTGCCAGCAGCCAAGATACGCAGTATTTT | CASSQDTQYF
TRBJ2-7 | NA | NA | TRBV6-5 | TGTGCCAGCAGTCCACAGATATCCTACGAGCAGTACTTC | CASSPQISYEQYF
TRBJ2-7 | NA | NA | TRBV11-2 | TGTGCCAGCACCTTAGCCCCACCGGGAAAAGTCTACGAGCAGTACTTC | CASTLAPPGKVYEQYF
TRBJ2-1 | few | TRBD1 | TRBV24-1 | TGTGCCACCAGTGATCCGACAGGGGGCTTGGATGAGCAGTTCTTC | CATSDPTGGLDEQFF
TRBJ2-2 | few | TRBD2 | TRBV5-5 | TGTGCCAGCAGCTGGCTAGCGGGAATCGCCGGGGAGCTGTTTTTT | CASSWLAGIAGELFF
TRBJ2-1 | NA | NA | TRBV5-4 | TGTGCCAGCAGTGTCGGGCCTAGCGATGAGCAGCTCTTC | CASSVGPSDEQLF
TRBJ2-3 | NA | TRBD1 | TRBV9 | TGTGCCACCAACCGACAGGGGACCACAGATACGCAGTATTTT | CATNRQGTTDTQYF
TRBJ2-7 | NA | TRBD2 | TRBV11-2 | TGTGCCAGCAGCTTAAATTCTCCGGGACTAGCGCTATTGGAACAGTACTTC | CASSLNSPGLALLEQYF
TRBJ2-1 | NA | NA | TRBV11-2 | TGTACTAGCAGCTTATGTCGGGGCCCTTACAATGAGCAGTTCTTC | CTSSLCRGPYNEQFF
TRBJ2-1 | NA | TRBD2 | TRBV18 | TGTGCCAGCTCACCACCTAGCGGGAGAACGGAGCAGCTCTTC | CASSPPSGRTEQLF
TRBJ2-1 | NA | TRBD2 | TRBV6-1 | TGTGCCAACAGCCCCTTTTCGGGGGGAGGAGGCTACAATAAGCAGTTCTTC | CANSPFSGGGGYNKQFF
TRBJ2-7 | NA | TRBD2 | TRBV11-2 | TGTGCCAGCAGCTTAGATCTTGGAAGACGGGACTACGTCTACGAGCAGTGCTTC | CASSLDLGRRDYVYEQCF
TRBJ2-1 | NA | TRBD1 | TRBV6-5 | TGTGCCAGCAGTTACTTTATCCTGGGACAGCTCATCGAGCGGTTCTTC | CASSYFILGQLIERFF
TRBJ2-1 | NA | TRBD1 | TRBV9 | TGTGCCAGCAGCGTTTGGGCGGGACAGGGCTACAATGAGCAGTTCTTC | CASSVWAGQGYNEQFF
TRBJ2-5 | many | NA | TRBV4-1 | TGCGCCAGCAGCCAAGGTTTGAGGGGCGCTCGGCGGGAGACCCAGTACTTC | CASSQGLRGARRETQYF
TRBJ2-3 | few | NA | TRBV28 | TGTGCCAACGCGGGACAAAACACAGATACGCAGTATTTT | CANAGQNTDTQYF
TRBJ2-4 | once | TRBD1 | TRBV11-2 | TGTGCCAGCAGCCCGGAAAGGGGGCAGTGGACCAAAAACATTCACTACTTC | CASSPERGQWTKNIHYF
TRBJ2-3 | NA | NA | TRBV11-2 | TGTGCCGGCAGGAGGAAGCAGGTTAGCACAGATACGCAGTATTTT | CAGRRKQVSTDTQYF
TRBJ1-2 | NA | NA | TRBV10-3 | TGTGCCATCAGTGAGGGCACCCGGGGGTACTATGGCTACACCTTC | CAISEGTRGYYGYTF
TRBJ2-2 | NA | NA | TRBV28 | TGTGCCAGCAGTTTTGGTGGGAGCCTAGACACCGGGGAGCTGTTTTTT | CASSFGGSLDTGELFF
TRBJ1-2 | NA | NA | TRBV19 | TGTGCCAGTACGGTAAACTATGGCTACACCTTC | CASTVNYGYTF
TRBJ2-6 | NA | NA | TRBV4-2 | TGTGAAAGCAGCCAAGAGAGCGGGGACACGTTTGGTTCTGGGGCCAACGTCCTGACTTTC | CESSQESGDTFGSGANVLTF
TRBJ2-7 | NA | TRBD2 | TRBV30 | TGTGCCCGGACCTCCGCGACTAGCGGGATCTACGAGCAGTACTTC | CARTSATSGIYEQYF